Listed below are T cell receptor beta chains from one sample, sequenced in a study of control samples from healthy donors and cancer patients. Clones were sequenced by immunoSEQ multiplex PCR, and TCRdb holds only the in-frame ones, with some missing. In the table there are around 100,000 clones, 70% to 90% of which are singletons. The material sequenced was blood. The receptors come from a man aged 30-40 years in good health. Each CDR3 is given with its conserved first and last residue. A D gene is named only where the DNA matches it firmly. Clone size, where shown, is once, few, many, or a class for clones that have expanded.

>TRBV5-1|TRBD1|-|TRBJ1-6
CASSSGTGESSPLHF
TGCGCCAGCAGCTCGGGGACAGGGGAGAGTTCACCCCTCCACTTT
>TRBV19|-|-|TRBJ1-2
CASSIRAHRQDTNYGYTF
TGTGCCAGTAGTATTAGGGCCCATAGACAGGACACTAACTATGGCTACACCTTC
>TRBV2|-|-|TRBJ1-1
CASSEARLNTEAFF
TGTGCCAGCAGTGAAGCCCGCCTGAACACTGAAGCTTTCTTT
>TRBV6-5|-|-|TRBJ1-4
CASSWGGRIEKLFF
TGTGCCAGCAGCTGGGGGGGCCGAATTGAAAAACTGTTTTTT
>TRBV15|-|few|TRBJ1-2
CATSRGGVGYGYTF
TGTGCCACCAGCAGAGGGGGGGTTGGGTATGGCTACACCTTC
>TRBV27|-|-|TRBJ1-3
CASSSQGGRNTIYF
TGTGCCAGCAGTTCACAGGGCGGTAGAAACACCATATATTTT
>TRBV30|TRBD1|-|TRBJ2-7
CAWSKGQGPTYEQYF
TGTGCCTGGAGTAAGGGACAGGGGCCTACCTACGAGCAGTACTTC
>TRBV9|TRBD2|-|TRBJ2-1
CASSVDGLAGNLEQFF
TGTGCCAGCAGCGTAGATGGCCTAGCGGGAAACCTTGAGCAGTTCTTC
>TRBV10-3|TRBD2|-|TRBJ2-7
CAISEAGVGYEQYF
TGTGCCATCAGTGAGGCGGGAGTTGGCTACGAGCAGTACTTC
>TRBV5-1|TRBD1|-|TRBJ2-7
CASSWTGRTYEQYF
TGCGCCAGCAGCTGGACAGGGAGGACCTACGAGCAGTACTTC
>TRBV11-2|-|few|TRBJ1-3
CASSLVPGPGNTIYF
TGTGCCAGCAGCTTAGTCCCAGGGCCTGGAAACACCATATATTTT
>TRBV28|TRBD2|-|TRBJ2-7
CASSPGTSGNYEQYF
TGTGCCAGCAGCCCCGGGACTAGCGGGAACTACGAGCAGTACTTC
>TRBV19|-|-|TRBJ2-1
CASSIVAGDNEQFF
TGTGCCAGTAGTATAGTCGCGGGTGACAATGAGCAGTTCTTC
>TRBV24-1|-|few|TRBJ2-2
CATSDFRDTGELFF
TGTGCCACCAGTGATTTCAGGGACACCGGGGAGCTGTTTTTT
>TRBV25-1|-|-|TRBJ1-1
CASSGGAGEAFF
TGTGCCAGCAGTGGGGGGGCCGGTGAAGCTTTCTTT
>TRBV3-1/TRBV3-2|-|-|TRBJ2-4
CASSQSDFGAKNIQYF
TGTGCCAGCAGCCAATCTGATTTTGGGGCCAAAAACATTCAGTACTTC
>TRBV10-2|-|-|TRBJ1-6
CASSLDGYNSPLHF
TGCGCCAGCAGTTTGGACGGGTATAATTCACCCCTCCACTTT
>TRBV28|-|-|TRBJ2-3
CASSLYYGSPASPDTQYF
TGTGCCAGCAGTTTATATTATGGTAGCCCGGCGTCGCCAGATACGCAGTATTTT
>TRBV2|TRBD1|-|TRBJ2-7
CAGKDRSYSYEQYF
TGTGCCGGAAAGGACAGGTCCTACTCCTACGAGCAGTACTTC
>TRBV15|TRBD2|-|TRBJ2-7
CATSPGTTSYEQYF
TGTGCCACCAGTCCCGGGACTACTTCCTACGAGCAGTACTTC
>TRBV19|TRBD2|-|TRBJ2-7
CASSSGGSLYEQYF
TGTGCCAGTAGTTCTGGCGGGAGTTTGTACGAGCAGTACTTC
>TRBV6-5|TRBD1|once|TRBJ2-7
CASRGVSRGHEQYF
TGTGCCAGCAGAGGGGTGTCAAGGGGGCACGAGCAGTACTTC
>TRBV11-2|-|-|TRBJ2-1
CASSPAVERTSSYNEQFF
TGTGCCAGCAGCCCAGCGGTAGAGCGGACAAGTTCCTACAATGAGCAGTTCTTC
>TRBV28|-|-|TRBJ1-1
CASLNSIAEAFF
TGTGCCAGCCTAAACAGTATCGCTGAAGCTTTCTTT
>TRBV7-6|-|-|TRBJ2-5
CASRPEVDNQETQYF
TGTGCCAGCAGACCAGAAGTGGACAACCAAGAGACCCAGTACTTC
>TRBV11-2|-|-|TRBJ1-4
CASSLGGRDSKKLFF
TGTGCCAGCAGCTTGGGGGGCAGGGACTCCAAAAAACTGTTTTTT
>TRBV15|-|-|TRBJ1-2
CATSREVRRYGYTF
TGTGCCACCAGCAGAGAAGTACGAAGATATGGCTACACCTTC
>TRBV6-6|-|-|TRBJ1-5
CASSRRGGNQPQHF
TGTGCCAGCAGTCGGAGGGGAGGCAATCAGCCCCAGCATTTT
>TRBV5-1|-|-|TRBJ2-5
CASSLTGKLQETQYF
TGCGCCAGCAGCTTAACTGGCAAGTTACAAGAGACCCAGTACTTC
>TRBV7-3|-|-|TRBJ2-3
CASSPLAGDTQYF
TGTGCCAGCAGCCCGCTAGCAGGGGATACGCAGTATTTT
>TRBV6-6|TRBD1|-|TRBJ1-2
CASSYSGQSLNYGYTF
TGTGCCAGCAGTTACTCGGGACAGTCGCTGAACTATGGCTACACCTTC
>TRBV19|-|-|TRBJ2-6
CASSSTGFRSGANVLTF
TGTGCCAGTAGCTCAACAGGTTTCCGCTCTGGGGCCAACGTCCTGACTTTC
>TRBV30|TRBD2|-|TRBJ2-1
CAWSVGEGPYNEQFF
TGTGCCTGGAGTGTAGGGGAGGGCCCCTACAATGAGCAGTTCTTC
>TRBV19|-|-|TRBJ1-5
CASSTGVNQPQHF
TGTGCCAGTAGTACAGGGGTCAATCAGCCCCAGCATTTT
>TRBV15|TRBD1|-|TRBJ1-1
CATSRTRQGYTEAFF
TGTGCCACCAGCAGAACTCGACAGGGTTACACTGAAGCTTTCTTT
>TRBV2|TRBD1|-|TRBJ2-3
CASSTPGQLYADTQYF
TGTGCCAGCAGTACACCGGGACAGCTTTATGCAGATACGCAGTATTTT
>TRBV2|-|-|TRBJ2-7
CASKSGTGSPEQYF
TGTGCCAGCAAATCCGGGACTGGGTCCCCCGAGCAGTACTTC
>TRBV11-2|-|-|TRBJ2-7
CASSFSQGGYEQYF
TGTGCCAGCAGCTTTTCCCAGGGTGGGTACGAGCAGTACTTC
>TRBV6-5|TRBD1|-|TRBJ1-5
CASRTDRGVNQPQHF
TGTGCCAGCAGGACCGACAGGGGTGTCAATCAGCCCCAGCATTTT
>TRBV30|TRBD1|-|TRBJ1-2
CAWSPGQGGDYGYTF
TGTGCCTGGAGTCCGGGACAGGGGGGGGACTATGGCTACACCTTC
>TRBV25-1|TRBD2|-|TRBJ2-5
CASSEGLAGVGGGTQYF
TGTGCCAGCAGTGAGGGACTAGCGGGAGTTGGGGGAGGAACCCAGTACTTC
>TRBV29-1|TRBD2|-|TRBJ2-3
CSVVPSGKTQYF
TGCAGCGTTGTGCCTAGCGGGAAAACGCAGTATTTT
>TRBV15|-|-|TRBJ1-6
CATSRGKEQGDGSPLHF
TGTGCCACCAGCAGGGGGAAAGAGCAGGGCGACGGTTCACCCCTCCACTTT
>TRBV19|-|-|TRBJ1-6
CASQPGNSPLHF
TGTGCCAGTCAGCCGGGGAATTCACCCCTCCACTTT
>TRBV24-1|-|-|TRBJ2-4
CATSDSRGALNIQYF
TGTGCCACCAGTGACAGCCGGGGCGCGTTGAACATTCAGTACTTC
>TRBV11-3|-|-|TRBJ2-1
CASSLGGAVLNEQFF
TGTGCCAGCAGCTTAGGCGGGGCTGTCCTCAATGAGCAGTTCTTC
>TRBV6-5|TRBD1|-|TRBJ2-7
CASGNRGTYEQYF
TGTGCCAGCGGCAACAGGGGTACCTACGAGCAGTACTTC
>TRBV28|-|-|TRBJ2-1
CASSLGPSNEQFF
TGTGCCAGCAGTTTAGGCCCCAGCAATGAGCAGTTCTTC
>TRBV21-1|-|-|TRBJ2-7
CASSKGGRVGYEQYF
TGTGCCAGCAGTAAAGGGGGGAGGGTTGGGTACGAGCAGTACTTC
>TRBV4-2|-|-|TRBJ1-5
CASSQESFRGQGRVPQPQHF
TGTGCCAGCAGCCAAGAATCGTTCCGGGGGCAGGGTAGAGTACCGCAGCCCCAGCATTTT